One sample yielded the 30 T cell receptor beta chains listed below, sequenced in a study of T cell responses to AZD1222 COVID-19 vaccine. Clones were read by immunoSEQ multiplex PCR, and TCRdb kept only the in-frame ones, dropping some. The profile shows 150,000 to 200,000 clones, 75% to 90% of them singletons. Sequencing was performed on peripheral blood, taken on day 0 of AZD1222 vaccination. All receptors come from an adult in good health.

The CDR3 is CASSANYGYTF. The DNA of the CDR3 is TGTGCCAGTAGCGCTAACTATGGCTACACCTTC. The rearrangement joins TRBV6-5 to TRBJ1-2, with no clear D. The CDR3 is 11 residues long. Trimming stripped 9 bases from V and 0 bases from J, with 5 bases between. CDR1 and CDR2 (germline): MNHEY, SVGAGI.

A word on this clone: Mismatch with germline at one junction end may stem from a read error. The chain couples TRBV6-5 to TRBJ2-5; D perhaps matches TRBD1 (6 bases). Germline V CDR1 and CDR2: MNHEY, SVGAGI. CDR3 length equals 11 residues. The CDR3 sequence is CACRGGETQYF. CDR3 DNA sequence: TGTGCCTGCAGGGGCGGGGAGACCCAGTACTTC.

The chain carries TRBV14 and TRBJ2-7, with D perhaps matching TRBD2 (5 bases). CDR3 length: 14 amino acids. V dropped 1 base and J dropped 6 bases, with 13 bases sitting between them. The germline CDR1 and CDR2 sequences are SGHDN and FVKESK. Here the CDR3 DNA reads TGTGCCAGCAGCCAAGGGGCTGAGGGCCCCGAGCAGTACGTC. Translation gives CASSQGAEGPEQYV.

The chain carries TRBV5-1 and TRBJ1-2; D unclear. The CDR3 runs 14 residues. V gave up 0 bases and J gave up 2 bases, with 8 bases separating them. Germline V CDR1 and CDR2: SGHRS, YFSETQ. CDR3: CASSLVALNYGYTF. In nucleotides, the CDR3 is TGCGCCAGCAGCTTGGTTGCCCTAAACTATGGCTACACCTTC.

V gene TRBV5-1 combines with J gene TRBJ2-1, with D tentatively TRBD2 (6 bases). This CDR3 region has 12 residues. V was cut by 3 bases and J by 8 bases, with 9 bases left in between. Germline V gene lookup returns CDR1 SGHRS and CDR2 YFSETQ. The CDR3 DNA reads TGCGCCAGCAGCTCTAGCGTGGATGAGCAGTTCTTC. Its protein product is CASSSSVDEQFF.

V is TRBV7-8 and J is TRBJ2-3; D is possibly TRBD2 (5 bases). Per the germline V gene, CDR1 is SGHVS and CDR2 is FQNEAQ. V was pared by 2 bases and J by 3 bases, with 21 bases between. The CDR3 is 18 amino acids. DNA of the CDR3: TGTGCCAGCAGCTTAACCCGAAATTGGGGTAGAGGGACAGATACGCAGTATTTT. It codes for CASSLTRNWGRGTDTQYF. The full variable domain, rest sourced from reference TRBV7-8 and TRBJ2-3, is GAGVSQSPRYKVAKRGQDVALRCDPISGHVSLFWYQQALGQGPEFLTYFQNEAQLDKSGLPSDRFFAERPEGSVSTLKIQRTQQEDSAVYLCASSLTRNWGRGTDTQYFGPGTRLTVL.

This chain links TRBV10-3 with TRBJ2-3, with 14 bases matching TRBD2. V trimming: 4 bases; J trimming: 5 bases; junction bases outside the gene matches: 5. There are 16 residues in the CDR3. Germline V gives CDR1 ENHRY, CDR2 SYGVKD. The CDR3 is CAISGTSGGFRDTQYF. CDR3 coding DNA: TGTGCCATCAGTGGGACTAGCGGGGGGTTTAGAGATACGCAGTATTTT.

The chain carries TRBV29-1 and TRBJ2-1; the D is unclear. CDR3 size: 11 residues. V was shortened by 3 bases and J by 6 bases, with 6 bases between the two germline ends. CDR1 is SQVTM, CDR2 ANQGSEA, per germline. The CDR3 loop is CSVDSRNEQFF. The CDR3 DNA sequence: TGCAGCGTTGATTCCCGCAATGAGCAGTTCTTC.

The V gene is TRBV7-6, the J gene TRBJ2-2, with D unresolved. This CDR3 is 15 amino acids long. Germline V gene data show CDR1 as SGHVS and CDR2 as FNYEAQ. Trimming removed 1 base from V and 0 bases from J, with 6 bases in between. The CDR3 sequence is CASSLGETNTGELFF. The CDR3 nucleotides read TGTGCCAGCAGCTTAGGTGAAACGAACACCGGGGAGCTGTTTTTT.

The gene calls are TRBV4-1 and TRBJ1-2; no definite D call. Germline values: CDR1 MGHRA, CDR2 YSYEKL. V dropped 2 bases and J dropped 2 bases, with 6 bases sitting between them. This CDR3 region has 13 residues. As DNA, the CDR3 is TGCGCCAGCAGCCAATCCCCCAACTATGGCTACACCTTC. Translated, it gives CASSQSPNYGYTF.

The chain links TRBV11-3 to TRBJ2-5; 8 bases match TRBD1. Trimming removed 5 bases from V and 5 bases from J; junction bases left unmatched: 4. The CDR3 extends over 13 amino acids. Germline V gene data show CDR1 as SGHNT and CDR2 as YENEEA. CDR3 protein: CASSPGGVETQYF. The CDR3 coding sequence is TGTGCCAGCAGCCCAGGGGGCGTCGAGACCCAGTACTTC.

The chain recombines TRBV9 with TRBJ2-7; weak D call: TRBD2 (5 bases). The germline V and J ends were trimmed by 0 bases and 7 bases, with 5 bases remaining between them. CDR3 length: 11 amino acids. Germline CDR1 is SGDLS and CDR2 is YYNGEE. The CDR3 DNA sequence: TGTGCCAGCAGCGTAGGGGAGGAGCAGTACTTC. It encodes CASSVGEEQYF.

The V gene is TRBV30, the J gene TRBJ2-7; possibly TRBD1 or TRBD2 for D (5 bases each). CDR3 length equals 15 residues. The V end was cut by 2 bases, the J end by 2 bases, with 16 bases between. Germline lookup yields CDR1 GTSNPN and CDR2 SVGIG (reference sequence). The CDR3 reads CAWSPGRGRAYEQYF. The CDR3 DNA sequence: TGTGCCTGGAGTCCCGGACGGGGCAGGGCCTACGAGCAGTACTTC.

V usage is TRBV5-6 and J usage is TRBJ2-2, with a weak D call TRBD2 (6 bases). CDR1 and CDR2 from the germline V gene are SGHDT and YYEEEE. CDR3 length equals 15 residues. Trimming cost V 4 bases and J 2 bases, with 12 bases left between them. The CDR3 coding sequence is TGTGCCAGCAGCCCGGGACTTCCTAACACCGGGGAGCTGTTTTTT. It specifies CASSPGLPNTGELFF.

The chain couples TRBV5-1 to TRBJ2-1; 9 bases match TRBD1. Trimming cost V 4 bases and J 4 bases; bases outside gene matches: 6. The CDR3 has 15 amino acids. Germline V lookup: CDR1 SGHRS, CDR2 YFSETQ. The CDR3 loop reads CASSAGQGRYNEQFF. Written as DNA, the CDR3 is TGCGCCAGCAGCGCGGGACAGGGCCGTTACAATGAGCAGTTCTTC.

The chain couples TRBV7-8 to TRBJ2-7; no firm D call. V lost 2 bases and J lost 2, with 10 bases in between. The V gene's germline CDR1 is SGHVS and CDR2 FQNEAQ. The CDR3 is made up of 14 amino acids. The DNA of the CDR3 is TGTGCCAGCAGCTTACGACAAGGACCCTACGAGCAGTACGTC. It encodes CASSLRQGPYEQYV.

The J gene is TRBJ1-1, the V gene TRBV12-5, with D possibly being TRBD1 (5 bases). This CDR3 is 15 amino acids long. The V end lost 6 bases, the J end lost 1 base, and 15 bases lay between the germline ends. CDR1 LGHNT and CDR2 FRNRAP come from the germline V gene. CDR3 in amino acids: CASGPPTGGNTEAFF. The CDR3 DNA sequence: TGTGCTAGTGGCCCCCCCACAGGAGGGAACACTGAAGCTTTCTTT.

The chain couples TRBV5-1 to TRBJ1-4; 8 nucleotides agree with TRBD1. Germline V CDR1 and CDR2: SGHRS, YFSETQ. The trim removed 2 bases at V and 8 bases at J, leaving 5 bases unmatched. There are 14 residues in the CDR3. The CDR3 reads CASSFGQGREKLFF. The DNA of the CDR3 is TGCGCCAGCAGCTTCGGACAGGGACGCGAAAAACTGTTTTTT.

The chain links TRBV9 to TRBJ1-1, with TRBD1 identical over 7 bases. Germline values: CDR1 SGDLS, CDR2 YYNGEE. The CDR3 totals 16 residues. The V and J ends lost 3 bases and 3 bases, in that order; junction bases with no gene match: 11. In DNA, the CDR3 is TGTGCCAGCAGCGCCCAGGGGGTTGAGGGACACACTGAAGCTTTCTTT. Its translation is CASSAQGVEGHTEAFF.

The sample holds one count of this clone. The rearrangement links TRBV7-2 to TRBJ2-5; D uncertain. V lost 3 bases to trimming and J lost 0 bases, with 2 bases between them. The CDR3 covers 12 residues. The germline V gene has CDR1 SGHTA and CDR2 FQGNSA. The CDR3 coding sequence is TGTGCCAGCAGCTTTAACCAAGAGACCCAGTACTTC. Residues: CASSFNQETQYF.

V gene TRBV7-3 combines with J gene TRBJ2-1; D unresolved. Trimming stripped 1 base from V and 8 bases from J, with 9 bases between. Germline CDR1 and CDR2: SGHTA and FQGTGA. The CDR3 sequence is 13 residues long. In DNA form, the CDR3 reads TGTGCCAGCAGCTTAATTATAAGGGATGAGCAGTTCTTC. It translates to CASSLIIRDEQFF. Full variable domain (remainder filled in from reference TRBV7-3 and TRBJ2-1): GAGVSQTPSNKVTEKGKYVELRCDPISGHTALYWYRQSLGQGPEFLIYFQGTGAADDSGLPNDRFFAVRPEGSVSTLKIQRTERGDSAVYLCASSLIIRDEQFFGPGTRLTVL.

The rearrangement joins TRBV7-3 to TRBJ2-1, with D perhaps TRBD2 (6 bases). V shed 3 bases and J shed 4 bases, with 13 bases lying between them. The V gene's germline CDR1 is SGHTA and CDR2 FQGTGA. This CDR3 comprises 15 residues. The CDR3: CASSFLGDLYNEQFF. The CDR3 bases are TGTGCCAGCAGCTTTCTCGGGGACTTATACAATGAGCAGTTCTTC.

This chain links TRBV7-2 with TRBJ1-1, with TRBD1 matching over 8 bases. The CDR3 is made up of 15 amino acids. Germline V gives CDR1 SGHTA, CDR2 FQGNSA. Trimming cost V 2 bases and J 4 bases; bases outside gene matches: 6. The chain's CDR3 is CASSLRTGSSTEAFF. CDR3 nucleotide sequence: TGTGCCAGCAGCTTAAGGACAGGGAGTAGCACTGAAGCTTTCTTT.

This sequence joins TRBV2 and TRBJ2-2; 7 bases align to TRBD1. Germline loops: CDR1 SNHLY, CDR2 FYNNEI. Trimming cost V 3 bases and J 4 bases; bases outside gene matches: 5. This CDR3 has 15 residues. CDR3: CASSDLGQITGELFF. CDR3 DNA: TGTGCCAGCAGTGACCTGGGACAGATCACCGGGGAGCTGTTTTTT.

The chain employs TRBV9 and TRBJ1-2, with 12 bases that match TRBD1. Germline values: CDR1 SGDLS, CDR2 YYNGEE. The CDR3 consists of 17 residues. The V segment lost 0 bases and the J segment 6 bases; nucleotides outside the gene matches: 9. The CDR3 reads CASSVDGTGGETHGYTF. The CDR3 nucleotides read TGTGCCAGCAGCGTAGATGGGACAGGGGGCGAAACCCATGGCTACACCTTC.

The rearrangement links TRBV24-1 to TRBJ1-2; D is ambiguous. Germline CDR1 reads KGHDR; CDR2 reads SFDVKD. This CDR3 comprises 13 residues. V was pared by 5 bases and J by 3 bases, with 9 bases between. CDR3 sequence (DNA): TGTGCCACCAGTGCCGGAGCCGACTATGGCTACACCTTC. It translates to CATSAGADYGYTF.

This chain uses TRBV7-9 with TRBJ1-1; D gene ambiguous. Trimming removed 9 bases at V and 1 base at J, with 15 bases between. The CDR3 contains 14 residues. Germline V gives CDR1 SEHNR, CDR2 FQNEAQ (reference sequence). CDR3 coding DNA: TGTGCCAGTAGGCTCGGACCTCCGAACACTGAAGCTTTCTTT. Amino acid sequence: CASRLGPPNTEAFF.

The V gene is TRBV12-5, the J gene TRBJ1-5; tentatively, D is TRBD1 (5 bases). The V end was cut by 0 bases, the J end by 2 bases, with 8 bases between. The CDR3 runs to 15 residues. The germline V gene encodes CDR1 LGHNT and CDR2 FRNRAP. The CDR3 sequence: CASGLVREGNQPQHF. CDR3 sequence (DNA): TGTGCTAGTGGTTTGGTCAGGGAAGGCAATCAGCCCCAGCATTTT.

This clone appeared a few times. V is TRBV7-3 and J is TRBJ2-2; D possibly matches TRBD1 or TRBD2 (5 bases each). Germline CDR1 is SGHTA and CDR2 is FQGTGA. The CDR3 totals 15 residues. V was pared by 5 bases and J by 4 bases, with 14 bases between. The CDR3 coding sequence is TGTGCCAGCAGCGCAGGTTCGGGGACCACCGGGGAGCTGTTTTTT. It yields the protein CASSAGSGTTGELFF.

The chain's CDR3 is CASSQGATNEKLFF. The CDR3 nucleotides are TGTGCCAGCTCACAGGGCGCAACTAATGAAAAACTGTTTTTT. The V and J genes are TRBV18 and TRBJ1-4; D is unresolved. The CDR3 runs to 14 residues. Deletions cut 4 bases from V and 0 bases from J, with 6 bases between. Germline loops: CDR1 KGHSH, CDR2 LQKENI.